A single sample gave rise to the 17 T cell receptor beta chains below, sequenced in a study of a mutant IDH1 vaccine in newly diagnosed glioma. The method was immunoSEQ multiplex PCR; TCRdb's version includes in-frame clones alone and lacks a portion of them. The sample contains 60,000 to 85,000 clones, 85% of which appear only once. Stated time point: week 23, last vaccination. In the vaccine, a single dose held 300 ug of the mutant IDH1 20-mer peptide, along with topical imiquimod. Antigen specificity for these receptors is unknown. The sequences come from PBMCs, collected from a glioma patient whose treatment included an IDH1 peptide vaccine. The origin of the receptors is a woman between 50 and 59 years old with glioma.

The chain carries TRBV5-1 and TRBJ2-3, with 14 bases lining up with TRBD2. J lost 6 bases, V lost 0 bases, and 3 bases had no gene match. This CDR3 region has 16 residues. Germline V gives CDR1 SGHRS, CDR2 YFSETQ. The CDR3, as DNA: TGCGCCAGCAGCTTGGTTGGGACTAGCGGGAGTGATACGCAGTATTTT. Translating gives CASSLVGTSGSDTQYF.

The chain joins TRBV2 to TRBJ2-7, with D perhaps given as TRBD1 or TRBD2 (6 bases each). CDR1 is SNHLY, CDR2 FYNNEI, per germline. The ends were cut back, 0 bases at V and 6 bases at J, with 12 bases in the middle. The CDR3 has 14 residues. CDR3 in amino acids: CASSEAGGLLEQYF. In DNA, the CDR3 is TGTGCCAGCAGTGAAGCGGGGGGCCTTCTCGAGCAGTACTTC.

The chain recombines TRBV5-6 with TRBJ1-5, with TRBD1 matching over 9 bases. The CDR3 has 16 amino acids. The V gene's germline CDR1 is SGHDT and CDR2 YYEEEE. V shed 0 bases and J 5 bases; nucleotides not matched to a gene: 6. DNA of the CDR3: TGTGCCAGCAGCTTGGGTTGGGGACAGGGCGATCAGCCCCAGCATTTT. It yields the protein CASSLGWGQGDQPQHF.

The table lists this clone with a few counts. This chain uses TRBV4-1 with TRBJ2-1; D not resolved. Between the trimmed V and J ends, which lost 7 bases and 2 bases, there was a span of 15 bases. In germline, CDR1 is MGHRA, CDR2 YSYEKL. The length of the CDR3 is 15 residues. CDR3 nucleotide sequence: TGCGCCAGCACCCCACGAACGGTTACCTACAATGAGCAGTTCTTC. Translating gives CASTPRTVTYNEQFF.

CDR3 bases: TGTGCCAGCGGACAGGGCACGAGATACAATGAGCAGTTCTTC. Its protein is CASGQGTRYNEQFF. This chain joins TRBV7-2 and TRBJ2-1, with 8 bases matching TRBD1. The CDR3 consists of 14 residues. Losses at the gene ends were 8 bases for V and 4 bases for J; bases not matched to a gene: 7. From germline, CDR1 is SGHTA and CDR2 FQGNSA.

This chain uses TRBV7-9 with TRBJ2-7; D gene ambiguous. The CDR3 runs 15 residues. V dropped 5 bases and J dropped 6 bases, with 20 bases sitting between them. Germline V lookup: CDR1 SEHNR, CDR2 FQNEAQ (reference sequence). The CDR3 region is CASSPAPRPPPEQYF. The CDR3 region has the DNA TGTGCCAGCAGCCCGGCTCCGAGGCCCCCCCCCGAGCAGTACTTC.

This chain uses TRBV18 with TRBJ2-5; 9 bases align to TRBD2. The CDR3 runs 16 residues. Trimming at V came to 2 bases and at J to 7 bases, leaving 11 bases not matched to a gene. CDR1 is KGHSH and CDR2 is LQKENI in the germline V gene. This CDR3 is CASSPTSGPPGGTQYF. Here the CDR3 DNA reads TGTGCCAGCTCACCAACTAGCGGGCCTCCTGGAGGGACCCAGTACTTC.

The chain recombines TRBV9 with TRBJ1-1; 10 nucleotides match TRBD1. Germline CDR1 and CDR2: SGDLS and YYNGEE. The CDR3 is 15 residues long. J lost 4 bases, V lost 5 bases, and 8 bases had no gene match. The CDR3 here is CASRRETGGSTEAFF. Here the CDR3 DNA reads TGTGCCAGCAGAAGGGAGACAGGGGGCTCCACTGAAGCTTTCTTT.

The chain links TRBV11-2 to TRBJ2-7; D is perhaps TRBD2 (6 bases). The CDR3 is 12 amino acids. The V gene lost 2 bases and the J gene lost 4 bases, with 6 bases spanning the gap. Per the germline V gene, CDR1 is SGHAT and CDR2 is FQNNGV. In DNA form, the CDR3 reads TGTGCCAGCAGCTTAAGCGGGTACGAGCAGTACTTC. Translating it yields CASSLSGYEQYF.

The chain uses TRBV6-5 and TRBJ1-1, with unresolved D. Trimming cost V 2 bases and J 0 bases, with 7 bases left between them. The CDR3 contains 14 residues. Germline CDR1 is MNHEY and CDR2 is SVGAGI. The CDR3 DNA is TGTGCCAGCAGTTACGAGGGTATGAACACTGAAGCTTTCTTT. Amino acid sequence: CASSYEGMNTEAFF.

This CDR3 is CSVEEPRSSGYTF. The CDR3 region has the DNA TGCAGCGTTGAGGAGCCACGTAGCAGTGGCTACACCTTC. V is TRBV29-1 and J is TRBJ1-2; D ambiguous. Per the germline V gene, CDR1 is SQVTM and CDR2 is ANQGSEA. The CDR3 has 13 amino acids. V lost 3 bases to trimming and J lost 7 bases, with 15 bases between them.

V is TRBV2 and J is TRBJ1-2; TRBD1 might be the D (6 bases). The V gene lost 6 bases and the J gene lost 1 base, with 9 bases spanning the gap. The CDR3 contains 13 residues. Germline V gene data show CDR1 as SNHLY and CDR2 as FYNNEI. In DNA, the CDR3 is TGTGCCAGCAGAGGGACATTTAACTATGGCTACACCTTC. This sequence encodes CASRGTFNYGYTF.

The chain carries TRBV27 and TRBJ1-2; 7 nucleotides agree with TRBD1. CDR3 length: 13 amino acids. Germline loops: CDR1 MNHEY, CDR2 SMNVEV (reference sequence). Unmatched junction bases numbered 3, after V lost 3 bases and J lost 5 bases. CDR3 residues: CASSLDRTYGYTF. The CDR3, as DNA: TGTGCCAGCAGTTTGGACAGGACTTATGGCTACACCTTC.

This clone appeared a single time. This chain uses TRBV5-1 with TRBJ2-1, with TRBD2 matching over 11 bases. Germline CDR1 reads SGHRS; CDR2 reads YFSETQ. With 4 bases clipped from V and 10 bases from J, the junction kept 7 bases outside the gene matches. The CDR3 covers 14 residues. CDR3 bases: TGCGCCAGCAGCGCCGGACTAGCGGGCGGCGAGCAGTTCTTC. This encodes CASSAGLAGGEQFF.

The CDR3 nucleotides read TGTGCCATTAGGACAGGGGGCCGGAACACTGAAGCTTTCTTT. Its protein is CAIRTGGRNTEAFF. The V and J genes are TRBV10-3 and TRBJ1-1, with 11 bases aligning to TRBD1. The V gene end was trimmed by 9 bases and the J gene end by 1 base; junction bases not matched to a gene: 4. CDR1 is ENHRY, CDR2 SYGVKD, per germline. The CDR3 length is 14 residues.

The chain recombines TRBV9 with TRBJ2-5, with TRBD2 as a possible D gene (6 bases). Germline V gene lookup returns CDR1 SGDLS and CDR2 YYNGEE. This CDR3 region has 17 residues. The germline V and J ends were trimmed by 0 bases and 1 base, with 16 bases remaining between them. CDR3 in DNA: TGTGCCAGCAGCGTAGAGGGGAGGCAGGCGGTCCAAGAGACCCAGTACTTC. As protein: CASSVEGRQAVQETQYF. Full variable domain (remainder filled in from reference TRBV9 and TRBJ2-5): DSGVTQTPKHLITATGQRVTLRCSPRSGDLSVYWYQQSLDQGLQFLIQYYNGEERAKGNILERFSAQQFPDLHSELNLSSLELGDSALYFCASSVEGRQAVQETQYFGPGTRLLVL.

This clone was seen only once. The chain joins TRBV5-1 to TRBJ2-1; the D gene could be TRBD1 or TRBD2 (5 bases each). CDR1 and CDR2 from the germline V gene are SGHRS and YFSETQ. CDR3 length equals 15 residues. Deletions cut 0 bases from V and 10 bases from J, with 17 bases between. Here the CDR3 DNA reads TGCGCCAGCAGCTTGGACGGGGCTAGCCCCAGCGAGCAGTTCTTC. Amino acid sequence: CASSLDGASPSEQFF.